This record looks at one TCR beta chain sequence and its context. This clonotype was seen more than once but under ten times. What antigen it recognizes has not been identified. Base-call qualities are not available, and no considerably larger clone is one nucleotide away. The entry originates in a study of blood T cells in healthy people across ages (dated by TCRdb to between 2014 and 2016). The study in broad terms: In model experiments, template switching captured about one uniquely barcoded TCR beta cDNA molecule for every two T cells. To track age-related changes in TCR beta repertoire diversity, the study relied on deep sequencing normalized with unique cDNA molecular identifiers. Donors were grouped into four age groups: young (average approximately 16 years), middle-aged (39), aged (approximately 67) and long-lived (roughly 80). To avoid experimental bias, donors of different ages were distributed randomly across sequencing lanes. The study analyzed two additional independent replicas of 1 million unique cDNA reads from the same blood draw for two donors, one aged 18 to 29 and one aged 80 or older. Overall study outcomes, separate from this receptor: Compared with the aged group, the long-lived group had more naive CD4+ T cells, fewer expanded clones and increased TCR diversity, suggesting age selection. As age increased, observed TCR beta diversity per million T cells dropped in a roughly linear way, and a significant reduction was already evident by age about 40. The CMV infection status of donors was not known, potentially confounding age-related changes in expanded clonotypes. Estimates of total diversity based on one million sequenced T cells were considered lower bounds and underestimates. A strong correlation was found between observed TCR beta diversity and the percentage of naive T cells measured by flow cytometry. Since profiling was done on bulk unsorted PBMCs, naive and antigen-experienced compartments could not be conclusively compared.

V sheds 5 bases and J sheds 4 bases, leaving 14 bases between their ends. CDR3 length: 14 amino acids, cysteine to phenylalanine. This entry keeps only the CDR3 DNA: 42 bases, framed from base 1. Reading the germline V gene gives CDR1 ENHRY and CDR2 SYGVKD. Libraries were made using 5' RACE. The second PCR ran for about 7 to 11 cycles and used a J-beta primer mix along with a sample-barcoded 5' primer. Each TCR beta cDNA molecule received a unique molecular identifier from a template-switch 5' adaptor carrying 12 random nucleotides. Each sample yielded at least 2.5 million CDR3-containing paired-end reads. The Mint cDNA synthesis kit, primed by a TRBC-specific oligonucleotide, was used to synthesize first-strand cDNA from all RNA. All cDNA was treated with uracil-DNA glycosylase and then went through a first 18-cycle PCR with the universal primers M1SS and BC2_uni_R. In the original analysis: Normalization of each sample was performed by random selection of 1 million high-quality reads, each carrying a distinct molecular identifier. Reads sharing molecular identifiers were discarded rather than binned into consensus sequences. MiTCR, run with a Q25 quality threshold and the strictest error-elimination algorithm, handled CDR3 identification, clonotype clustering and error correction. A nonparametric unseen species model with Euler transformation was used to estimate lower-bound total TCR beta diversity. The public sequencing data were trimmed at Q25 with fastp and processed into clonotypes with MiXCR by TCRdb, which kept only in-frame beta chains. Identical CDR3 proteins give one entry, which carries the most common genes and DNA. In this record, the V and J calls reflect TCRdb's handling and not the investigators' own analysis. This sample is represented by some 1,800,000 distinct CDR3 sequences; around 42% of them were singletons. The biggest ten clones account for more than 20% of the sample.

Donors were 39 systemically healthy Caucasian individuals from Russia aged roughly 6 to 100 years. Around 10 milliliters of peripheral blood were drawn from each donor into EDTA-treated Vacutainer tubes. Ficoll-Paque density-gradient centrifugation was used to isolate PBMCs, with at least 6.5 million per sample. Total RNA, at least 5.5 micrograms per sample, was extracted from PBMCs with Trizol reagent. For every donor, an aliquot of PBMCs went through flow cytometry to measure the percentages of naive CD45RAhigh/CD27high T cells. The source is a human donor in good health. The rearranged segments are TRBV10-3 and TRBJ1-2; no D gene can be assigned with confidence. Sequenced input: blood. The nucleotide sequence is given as TGTGCCATCAGTCTCGAGGGTGGGTCCTATGGCTACACCTTC. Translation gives CAISLEGGSYGYTF.